This T cell receptor (beta chain) was identified in a study of T cell responses to AZD1222 COVID-19 vaccine. Study-wide context: Analyses pooled second doses at about 4 or about 12 weeks.

Remarks on this clone: Antigen unknown.

Study-level results: Nearly half of the spike-specific TCRs reportedly recognize variant regions that carry no mutations.

CDR3 length equals 16 residues. The germline V gene has CDR1 MGHRA and CDR2 YSYEKL. Trimming at V came to 4 bases and at J to 6 bases, leaving 12 bases not matched to a gene. Profiled with immunoSEQ multiplex PCR; TCRdb holds only in-frame clones, not every one. The profile covers roughly 150,000 clones, with approximately 92% appearing a single time and around 1.5% taken by the ten largest. The starting material was peripheral blood, obtained on day 0 of AZD1222 vaccination. The V call is TRBV4-1, the J call TRBJ2-4, with 7 bases matching TRBD2. This TCR came from an adult in good health. The CDR3 sequence is CASSRSSGEVGNIQYF. The CDR3 DNA reads as TGCGCCAGCAGCCGCTCTAGCGGAGAGGTGGGAAACATTCAGTACTTC.